This T cell receptor (beta chain) was captured by sequencing in a study of blood T cells in healthy people across ages (dated by TCRdb to the mid-2010s). With respect to the entire study: In model experiments, roughly one uniquely barcoded TCR beta cDNA molecule per two T cells was captured by template switching. Two additional independent replicas of 1 million unique cDNA reads from the same blood draw were analyzed for two donors (one aged 18 to 30 and one aged 80 or older). The donors were divided into four age groups: young (average around 16 years), middle-aged (around 41), aged (approximately 59) and long-lived (82). To avoid experimental bias, donors of different ages were spread randomly across the sequencing lanes. Using deep sequencing normalized with unique cDNA molecular identifiers, the study measured how TCR beta repertoire diversity changes with age. General findings and caveats noted by the study authors: Because donor CMV infection status was unknown, age-related changes in expanded clonotypes were potentially confounded. Observed TCR beta diversity correlated strongly with the percentage of naive T cells measured by flow cytometry. As age increased, observed TCR beta diversity per million T cells dropped in a roughly linear way, and a significant reduction was already evident by age about 40. Since profiling was done on bulk unsorted PBMCs, naive and antigen-experienced compartments could not be conclusively compared. Total diversity estimates from one million sequenced T cells were considered lower bounds and underestimates. Compared with the aged group, more naive CD4+ T cells, fewer expanded clones and increased TCR diversity were shown by the long-lived group, suggesting age selection.

Library preparation used 5' RACE. The reads were generated on an Illumina HiSeq 2500. A second PCR of about 7 to 12 cycles was run with a J-beta primer mix and a sample-barcoded 5' primer. Each TCR beta cDNA molecule received a unique molecular identifier from a template-switch 5' adaptor carrying 12 random nucleotides. Each sample yielded at least 2.5 million CDR3-containing paired-end reads. First-strand cDNA synthesis was performed from all RNA using the Mint cDNA synthesis kit, with priming by a TRBC-specific oligonucleotide. Following uracil-DNA glycosylase treatment, a first 18-cycle PCR with universal primers M1SS and BC2_uni_R was performed on all cDNA. The original pipeline was this. For normalization, 1 million high-quality reads were randomly selected from each sample, with every read carrying a distinct molecular identifier. Reads with shared molecular identifiers were discarded instead of being binned into consensus sequences. MiTCR, with a Q25 quality threshold and the strictest error-elimination algorithm, was used for CDR3 identification, clonotype clustering and error correction. A nonparametric unseen species model with Euler transformation was used to estimate lower-bound total TCR beta diversity. TCRdb reanalyzed the raw reads on its own, using fastp at Q25 for trimming and MiXCR for clone calling, and kept in-frame beta chains. For every CDR3 protein sequence, its rows merge into one entry that carries the most common genes and DNA. The V and J calls were not made by the authors but by TCRdb's processing. This sample is represented by under 750,000 distinct CDR3 sequences; around 48% of them were singletons. The ten largest clones take up 20% to 25% of the sample.

As for this clonotype: The antigen it recognizes is unknown. No qualities accompany the bases; no much larger clone lies one base away.

Including cysteine and phenylalanine, the CDR3 has 14 amino acids. Of the read, only the CDR3 DNA is kept; its 42 bases are in frame from base 1. Here V drops 4 bases and J drops 7 bases, and the junction holds 5 bases not matched to any gene. CDR1 and CDR2 were assigned from the germline V gene (reference sequence) as LGHDT and YNNKEL. Systemically healthy Caucasian individuals from Russia, some 38 in total and aged 6 to 90 years, were included as donors. Each donor gave approximately 9.4 milliliters of peripheral blood, drawn into EDTA-treated Vacutainer tubes. Ficoll-Paque density-gradient centrifugation was used to isolate PBMCs, with at least 6.5 million per sample. Trizol reagent was used to extract total RNA from the PBMCs, yielding at least 6 micrograms per sample. For every donor, an aliquot of PBMCs went through flow cytometry to measure the percentages of naive CD45RAhigh/CD27high T cells.

The chain is made from TRBV3-1 and TRBJ2-1, with 9 bases in between that match TRBD2. This receptor was identified in a man older than 75 in good health. Sequenced: blood. This receptor carries the CDR3 CASSRSGGSNEQFF. The DNA reads as follows: TGTGCCAGCAGCCGGAGCGGGGGGTCGAATGAGCAGTTCTTC.